The clone carrying this TCR beta chain came up many times. Its antigen remains unknown. These data originate in a study of neurological immune-mediated disorders. This CDR3 has 12 amino acids. V lost 4 bases to trimming and J lost 4 bases, with 7 bases between them. CDR1 is MNHEY and CDR2 is SVGAGI in the germline V gene. Study-wide findings and caveats: HTLV-1-associated myelopathy led in TCR clonal expansion, while multiple sclerosis ranked lowest, below healthy controls.

Over 200 million TCR-beta sequences, together covering 15-18 subjects, were produced by every individual sequencing run that was carried out. MiXCR, run by TCRdb on the 5' RACE reads, gives a single entry per CDR3 protein. The sample holds roughly 60,000 distinct CDR3 sequences, nearly 10% seen once. Indicated time point: longitudinal time-point 2. The sequence was collected from a young man in good health. The sample comprised PBMCs. The rearrangement uses TRBV6-5 and TRBJ1-1; the D is unclear. CDR3 amino acids: CASSLFGTEAFF. The CDR3 nucleotides are TGTGCCAGCAGTTTATTCGGCACTGAAGCTTTCTTT.